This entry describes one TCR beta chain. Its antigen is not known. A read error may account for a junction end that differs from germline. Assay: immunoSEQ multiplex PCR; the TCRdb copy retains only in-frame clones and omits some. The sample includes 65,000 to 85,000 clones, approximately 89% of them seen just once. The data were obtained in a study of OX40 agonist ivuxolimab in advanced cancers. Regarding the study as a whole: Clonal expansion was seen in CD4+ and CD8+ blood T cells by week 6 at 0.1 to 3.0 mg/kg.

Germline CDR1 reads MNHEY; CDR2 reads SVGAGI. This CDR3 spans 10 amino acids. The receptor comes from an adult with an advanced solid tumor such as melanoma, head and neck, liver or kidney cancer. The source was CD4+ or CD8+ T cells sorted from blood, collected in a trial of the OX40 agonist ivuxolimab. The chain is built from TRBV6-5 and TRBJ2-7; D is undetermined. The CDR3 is CASSQDTVRF. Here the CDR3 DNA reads TGTGCCAGCAGCCAAGACACGGTTCGCTTC.